This T cell receptor beta chain was captured in a study of T-cell memory formation after mild COVID-19. Study-level background: TCR clusters mostly belonged to single donors.

This clonotype was seen a single time. Its target is not known. TCRdb passed the 5' RACE reads through MiXCR, listing each CDR3 protein once. This sample has under 350,000 distinct CDR3 sequences; around 15% occur once, and the top ten carry roughly a fifth. Germline V gene sequence: CDR1 LGHNA, CDR2 YSLEER. The V gene end was trimmed by 5 bases and the J gene end by 4 bases; junction bases not matched to a gene: 7. The CDR3 runs to 14 residues. Findings and caveats of the study: Chiefly within CM and EM were the contracting CD4+ clones; CD8+ ones were within EMRA.

This rearrangement joins TRBV4-3 to TRBJ2-7, with 8 positions matching TRBD2. This TCR came from a man aged 18 to 35 who had mild COVID-19 (a few samples of this study predate the infection). Cell type and time point are not known. Input material: PBMCs or a T cell subset sorted from them (not recorded which). CDR3: CASSSGLVPYEQYF. In nucleotides, the CDR3 is TGCGCCAGCAGCTCGGGACTAGTGCCTTACGAGCAGTACTTC.